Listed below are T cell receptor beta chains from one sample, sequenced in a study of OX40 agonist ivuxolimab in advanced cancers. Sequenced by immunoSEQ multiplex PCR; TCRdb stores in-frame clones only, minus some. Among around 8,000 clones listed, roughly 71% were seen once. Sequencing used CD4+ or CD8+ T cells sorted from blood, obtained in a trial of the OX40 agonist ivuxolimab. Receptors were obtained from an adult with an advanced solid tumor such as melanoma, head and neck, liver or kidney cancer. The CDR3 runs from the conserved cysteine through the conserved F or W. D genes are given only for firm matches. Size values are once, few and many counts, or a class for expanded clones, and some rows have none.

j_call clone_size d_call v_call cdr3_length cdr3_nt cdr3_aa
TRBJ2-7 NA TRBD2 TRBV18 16 TGTGCCAGCTCACCAACGGCGGGGGGTGGTTCCTACGAGCAGTACTTC CASSPTAGGGSYEQYF
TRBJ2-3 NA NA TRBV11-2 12 TGTGCCAGCAGCTCCCACATAGATACGCAGTATTTT CASSSHIDTQYF
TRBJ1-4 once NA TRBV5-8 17 TGTGCCAGCAGCTTGGGTCGGGCAGGGGTTCGACCTGAAAAACTGTTTTTT CASSLGRAGVRPEKLFF
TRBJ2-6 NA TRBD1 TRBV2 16 TGTGCCAGCAGTGACCCTGACAGGGACGGGGCCAACGTCCTGACTTTC CASSDPDRDGANVLTF
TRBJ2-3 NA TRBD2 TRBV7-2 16 TGTGCCAGCAGCCAAGACGGCGGGGGAAGCACAGATACGCAGTATTTT CASSQDGGGSTDTQYF
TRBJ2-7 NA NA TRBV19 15 TGTGCCAGTAGTATAGCGTTGGGATCCTCCTACGAGCAGTACTTC CASSIALGSSYEQYF
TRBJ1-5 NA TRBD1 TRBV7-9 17 TGTGCCAGCAGCTTGATTTCGGACAGGGCCGGCAATCAGCCCCAGCATTTT CASSLISDRAGNQPQHF
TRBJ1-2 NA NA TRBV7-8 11 TGTGCCAGCAGCTCAGGGAGTGGCTACACCTTC CASSSGSGYTF
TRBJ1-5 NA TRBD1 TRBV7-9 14 TGTGCCAGCAGTTCAGGGGGCGTGGGTCAGCCCCAGCATTTT CASSSGGVGQPQHF
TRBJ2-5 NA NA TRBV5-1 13 TGCGCCAGCACTTTGGCGGTGGAAGAGACCCAGTACTTC CASTLAVEETQYF
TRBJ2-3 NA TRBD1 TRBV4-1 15 TGCGCCAGCAGCTCCAGGACAGGGGGCACAGATACGCAGTATTTT CASSSRTGGTDTQYF
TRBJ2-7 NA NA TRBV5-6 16 TGTGCCAGCAGCTGGGCAGGGGAACGATCATCCTACGAGCAGTACTTC CASSWAGERSSYEQYF
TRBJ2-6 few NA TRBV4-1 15 TGCGCCAGCAGCCAAGAAGTAAGGGGGGCCAACGTCCTGACTTTC CASSQEVRGANVLTF
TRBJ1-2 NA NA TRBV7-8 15 TGTGCCAGCAGCTTACAATTACAGCCCTCTTATGGCTACACCTTC CASSLQLQPSYGYTF
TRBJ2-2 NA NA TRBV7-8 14 TGTGCCAGCTTCCAGGGAAGGTCAACCGGGGAGCTGTTTTTT CASFQGRSTGELFF
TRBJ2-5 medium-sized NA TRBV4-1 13 TGCGCCAGCAGCCAAGGAGGGCAAGAGACCCAGTACTTC CASSQGGQETQYF
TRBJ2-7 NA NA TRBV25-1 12 TGTGCCAGCAGTGTAGGCTCCGGTGAGCAGTACTTC CASSVGSGEQYF
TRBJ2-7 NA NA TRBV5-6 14 TGTGCCAGCAGCTCGGGCTCGAGCTCCTACGAGCAGTACTTC CASSSGSSSYEQYF